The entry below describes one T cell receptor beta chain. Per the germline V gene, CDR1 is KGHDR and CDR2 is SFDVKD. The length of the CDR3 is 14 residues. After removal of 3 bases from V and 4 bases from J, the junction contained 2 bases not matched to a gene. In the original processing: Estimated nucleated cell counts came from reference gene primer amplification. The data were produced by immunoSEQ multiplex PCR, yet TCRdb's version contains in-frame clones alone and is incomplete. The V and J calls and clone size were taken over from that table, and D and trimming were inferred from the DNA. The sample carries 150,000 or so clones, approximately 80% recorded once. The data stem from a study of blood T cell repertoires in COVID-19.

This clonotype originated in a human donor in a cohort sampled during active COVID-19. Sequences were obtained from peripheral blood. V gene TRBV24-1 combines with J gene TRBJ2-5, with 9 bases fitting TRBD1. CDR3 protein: CATSDPGQGETQYF. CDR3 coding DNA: TGTGCCACCAGTGATCCGGGACAGGGAGAGACCCAGTACTTC.